The rows below give T cell receptor beta chains drawn from one sample of a study of T cell repertoires in aging, cancer and after chemotherapy. TCRdb passed the multiplex PCR reads through MiXCR, listing each CDR3 protein once. The top ten clones hold approximately 3.5% of a sample with roughly 8,300 distinct CDR3 sequences, roughly 30% of them seen once. Sequenced sample: blood. The source of these receptors is a human donor in good health. Both conserved end residues are part of each CDR3. A D gene is named only where the DNA matches it firmly. Clone size, where shown, is once, few, many, or a class for clones that have expanded.

NA,TRBJ2-7,NA,TRBV11-2,CASGGKSYEQYF
NA,TRBJ2-2,NA,TRBV24-1,CATSDVGGRAGELFF
TRBD1,TRBJ1-1,NA,TRBV19,CASTRDRVQWTEAFF
TRBD2,TRBJ2-3,NA,TRBV5-4,CASSFRSGGNTDTQYF
TRBD2,TRBJ2-3,few,TRBV20-1,CSASRGRVADTQYF
TRBD2,TRBJ2-2,NA,TRBV10-3,CAIKSGLAGGSTGELFF
NA,TRBJ1-3,medium-sized,TRBV20-1,CSARPTGNTIYF
NA,TRBJ2-5,few,TRBV7-2,CASSTGAGSGTQYF
NA,TRBJ1-4,NA,TRBV6-1,CASRRDGEKLFF
NA,TRBJ1-1,NA,TRBV5-1,CASSLDRVGTEAFF
NA,TRBJ2-1,NA,TRBV5-5,CASSLVPDSYNEQFF
NA,TRBJ1-6,NA,TRBV6-2/TRBV6-3,CASSYDLTDGALHF
NA,TRBJ1-1,NA,TRBV5-6,CASSWGGGTEAFF
NA,TRBJ1-2,few,TRBV6-5,CASRALGGRFDGYTF
TRBD1,TRBJ1-2,NA,TRBV18,CASSPLRTGDNGYTF
TRBD1,TRBJ1-1,few,TRBV19,CASSIDLDRGIRGTEAFF
TRBD1,TRBJ2-2,NA,TRBV7-3,CASSPTGVNTGELFF
NA,TRBJ2-3,NA,TRBV12-3/TRBV12-4,CASSLALGGRRIDTQYF
NA,TRBJ1-6,NA,TRBV5-4,CASSSGGAGWNSPLHF
TRBD1,TRBJ1-4,NA,TRBV6-1,CASSERTGSNEKLFF
TRBD1,TRBJ1-2,NA,TRBV5-1,CASSLAPREGALGYTF
NA,TRBJ1-1,NA,TRBV6-6,CASSIPGRSFEAFF
NA,TRBJ1-1,once,TRBV5-3,CASSLQGNAEAFF
NA,TRBJ1-2,NA,TRBV5-4,CASSLFSYGYTF
NA,TRBJ2-1,NA,TRBV7-2,CASSQVTGVDEQFF
NA,TRBJ1-2,few,TRBV6-5,CATQTWANAESHGYTF
NA,TRBJ2-7,few,TRBV18,CASSPLPGAGYEQYF
TRBD1,TRBJ1-2,once,TRBV12-3/TRBV12-4,CASTKSWGTGEGGYTF
TRBD1,TRBJ1-2,NA,TRBV11-2,CASSLTGSYGYTF
NA,TRBJ2-1,few,TRBV7-3,CASSRTSNEQFF
NA,TRBJ1-1,few,TRBV6-1,CASSPDRVNTEAFF
TRBD1,TRBJ2-2,NA,TRBV12-3/TRBV12-4,CASSALQGATGELFF
NA,TRBJ1-1,few,TRBV6-6,CASSYFQRLNTEAFF
TRBD1,TRBJ1-4,few,TRBV12-3/TRBV12-4,CASSFSPLGTGSEKLFF
TRBD1,TRBJ2-1,NA,TRBV7-9,CASSFFGTGGDEQFF
NA,TRBJ2-4,NA,TRBV7-9,CASSLIAGSGSIQYF
NA,TRBJ1-1,NA,TRBV19,CASSPDLIRGTEAFF
NA,TRBJ2-7,NA,TRBV5-5,CASSGGTGAYEQYF
NA,TRBJ1-1,NA,TRBV19,CASRGEGTEAFF
TRBD1,TRBJ1-3,NA,TRBV12-3/TRBV12-4,CASTFVTGGANTIYF
NA,TRBJ1-2,NA,TRBV30,CAWSAWGGLGGYTF
NA,TRBJ2-1,NA,TRBV7-2,CASSGYNEQFF
NA,TRBJ1-2,NA,TRBV6-5,CASTLGPTGGYTF
NA,TRBJ2-7,NA,TRBV7-2,CASSLTYPSYEQYF
TRBD1,TRBJ2-7,few,TRBV5-5,CASSTFTDRGNSYEQYF
TRBD1,TRBJ1-6,NA,TRBV6-5,CASSWTGGSPLHF
NA,TRBJ2-5,few,TRBV12-3/TRBV12-4,CASSPFPGVGETQYF
TRBD1,TRBJ2-1,NA,TRBV5-6,CASSFRGQGAINEQFF
TRBD1,TRBJ1-5,few,TRBV27,CASSWGQGQPQHF
NA,TRBJ1-1,NA,TRBV7-9,CASSLGTGTEAFF
TRBD2,TRBJ2-3,few,TRBV6-5,CASSGLAGVTDTQYF
TRBD1,TRBJ1-1,NA,TRBV6-2/TRBV6-3,CASTSGQVQAFF
TRBD1,TRBJ1-2,NA,TRBV19,CASSGTGGAAGYTF